The next 29 T cell receptor beta chains were all read from a single sample in a study of blood T cell repertoires in COVID-19. Sequencing used immunoSEQ multiplex PCR; TCRdb keeps in-frame clones, though not all of them. The sample carries about 190,000 clones, about four fifths recorded once. Sequencing was performed on peripheral blood. These TCRs come from a woman of 80 years or more with active or convalescent COVID-19.

In its sample, this clone was seen once. The V call is TRBV9, the J call TRBJ2-5; 10 positions match TRBD1. The CDR3 totals 16 residues. From germline, CDR1 is SGDLS and CDR2 YYNGEE. J gave up 5 bases and V 4 bases, and 11 bases lay outside the gene matches. CDR3 loop: CASSPRQGATQETQYF. The DNA of the CDR3 is TGTGCCAGCAGCCCCAGACAGGGGGCAACCCAGGAGACCCAGTACTTC.

The sample holds one count of this clone. J is TRBJ2-1 and V is TRBV6-5; tentative D call: TRBD1 (6 bases). CDR1 is MNHEY and CDR2 is SVGAGI in the germline V gene. The CDR3 covers 15 residues. The V end lost 3 bases, the J end lost 10 bases, and 19 bases lay between the germline ends. For the CDR3, the DNA is TGTGCCAGCAGTTATTACCCGCTTCCAGGGGAGGAGCAGTTCTTC. Amino acids: CASSYYPLPGEEQFF.

V is TRBV9 and J is TRBJ2-5; tentatively, D is TRBD1 (6 bases). V lost 0 bases to trimming and J lost 1 base, with 13 bases between them. The CDR3 extends over 16 amino acids. CDR1 SGDLS and CDR2 YYNGEE come from the germline V gene. CDR3 amino acids: CASSVGGRGPQETQYF. The CDR3 DNA reads TGTGCCAGCAGCGTAGGTGGCAGGGGCCCCCAAGAGACCCAGTACTTC.

The V call is TRBV5-1, the J call TRBJ2-5, with a tentative D call TRBD2 (5 bases). The germline V gene has CDR1 SGHRS and CDR2 YFSETQ. V shed 4 bases and J shed 2 bases, with 9 bases lying between them. The length of the CDR3 is 13 residues. CDR3 in DNA: TGCGCCAGCAGCAACGGGAATCAAGAGACCCAGTACTTC. Translating it yields CASSNGNQETQYF.

The chain joins TRBV24-1 to TRBJ2-1, with TRBD1 identical over 9 bases. The CDR3 has 16 residues. Germline V lookup: CDR1 KGHDR, CDR2 SFDVKD. The J segment lost 8 bases and the V segment lost 0 bases, leaving 7 bases of the junction unmatched. CDR3 protein: CATSDLPQQGAYEQFF. CDR3 bases: TGTGCCACCAGTGATTTGCCTCAACAGGGGGCATATGAGCAGTTCTTC.

The rearrangement uses TRBV5-1 and TRBJ2-1; D remains ambiguous. The CDR3 runs to 13 residues. Per germline, CDR1 SGHRS and CDR2 YFSETQ. V lost 2 bases to trimming and J lost 5 bases, with 8 bases between them. The CDR3: CASSFLPDNEQFF. The CDR3 bases are TGCGCCAGCAGCTTTCTTCCCGACAATGAGCAGTTCTTC. Full variable domain (rest looked up from reference TRBV5-1 and TRBJ2-1): KAGVTQTPRYLIKTRGQQVTLSCSPISGHRSVSWYQQTPGQGLQFLFEYFSETQRNKGNFPGRFSGRQFSNSRSEMNVSTLELGDSALYLCASSFLPDNEQFFGPGTRLTVL.

This rearrangement joins TRBV28 to TRBJ1-5; 9 bases are shared with TRBD1. V dropped 2 bases and J dropped 6; count of bases not matched to a gene: 8. The CDR3 runs 16 residues. Germline CDR1 is MDHEN and CDR2 is SYDVKM. The chain's CDR3 is CASSLGFGTGSQPQHF. The CDR3, as DNA: TGTGCCAGCAGTTTAGGGTTCGGGACAGGGAGTCAGCCCCAGCATTTT.

V usage is TRBV2 and J usage is TRBJ2-3; TRBD1 matches 12 bases. This CDR3 region has 15 residues. Germline CDR1 is SNHLY and CDR2 is FYNNEI. V dropped 0 bases and J dropped 6; count of bases not matched to a gene: 1. CDR3 amino acids: CASSEAGQGADTQYF. Here the CDR3 DNA reads TGTGCCAGCAGTGAAGCGGGACAGGGGGCGGATACGCAGTATTTT.

V gene TRBV7-9 combines with J gene TRBJ2-1; the D gene is possibly TRBD2 (5 bases). Trimming pared 3 bases from V and 7 bases from J, leaving 19 bases between. CDR3 length: 16 amino acids. CDR1 and CDR2 from the germline V gene are SEHNR and FQNEAQ (reference sequence). The DNA for the CDR3 is TGTGCCAGCAGCTTGCATCGGACTTCGACCTTTAATGAGCAGTTCTTC. The encoded protein is CASSLHRTSTFNEQFF.

This clone was picked up many times. The chain is built from TRBV19 and TRBJ1-2; TRBD1 agrees at 9 bases. The ends lost 4 bases at V and 8 bases at J; junction bases unmatched: 5. The CDR3 is 13 residues long. The germline CDR1 and CDR2 sequences are LNHDA and SQIVND (reference sequence). The CDR3 DNA reads TGTGCCAGTAGTACGGGACAGGGAGGCGGCTACACCTTC. Translation: CASSTGQGGGYTF.

The V gene is TRBV11-2, the J gene TRBJ2-5; 9 nucleotides align to TRBD2. The J segment lost 4 bases and the V segment lost 8 bases, leaving 17 bases of the junction unmatched. The CDR3 contains 17 residues. The germline V gene encodes CDR1 SGHAT and CDR2 FQNNGV. The CDR3 region is CASANVIGTSSLETQYF. The CDR3 coding sequence is TGTGCCAGCGCCAATGTCATCGGGACTAGCTCGTTAGAGACCCAGTACTTC.

The chain uses TRBV13 and TRBJ1-1; D ambiguous. From germline, CDR1 is PRHDT and CDR2 FYEKMQ (reference sequence). The CDR3 loop spans 14 amino acids. With 5 bases removed from V and 0 bases from J, the gap between germline ends came to 10 bases. The CDR3, as DNA: TGTGCCAGCAGCATAGACACAGTGAACACTGAAGCTTTCTTT. It encodes CASSIDTVNTEAFF.

This clone came up once. One end of the junction is discordant with germline, which a read error may explain. This chain joins TRBV6-1 and TRBJ1-3; 10 bases fit TRBD1. Per the germline V gene, CDR1 is MNHNS and CDR2 is SASEGT. CDR3 length equals 14 residues. The DNA of the CDR3 is TGTGCCAGTAGTGACAGGGGGCGCGGAAACACCATATATTTT. It specifies CASSDRGRGNTIYF.

The rearrangement joins TRBV2 to TRBJ1-1; D is perhaps TRBD1 (6 bases). The CDR3 spans 13 residues. Deletions cut 7 bases from V and 2 bases from J, with 11 bases between. CDR1 and CDR2 from the germline V gene are SNHLY and FYNNEI. CDR3 amino acids: CASIGQPNTEAFF. In nucleotides, the CDR3 is TGTGCCAGCATTGGACAGCCTAACACTGAAGCTTTCTTT.

CDR3 region: CASSTVSGVTEAFF. In nucleotides, the CDR3 is TGTGCCAGCAGTACAGTAAGCGGGGTCACTGAAGCTTTCTTT. The J gene is TRBJ1-1, the V gene TRBV6-5, with D unresolved. Germline loops: CDR1 MNHEY, CDR2 SVGAGI. The CDR3 contains 14 residues. V lost 5 bases and J 4 bases, leaving 14 bases between the germline ends.

The chain links TRBV3-1 (or the pseudogene TRBV3-2) to TRBJ2-1; D remains unclear. The CDR3 is 13 residues long. Germline CDR1 and CDR2: LGHDT and YNNKEL (reference sequence). Trimming left V 2 bases short and J 6 bases short, with 8 bases between. The CDR3 nucleotides are TGTGCCAGCAGCCAAATACTCGGCAATGAGCAGTTCTTC. Residues: CASSQILGNEQFF.

This chain links TRBV19 with TRBJ2-3, with 8 nucleotides matching TRBD1. The CDR3 consists of 15 residues. CDR1 LNHDA and CDR2 SQIVND come from the germline V gene (reference sequence). V was clipped by 6 bases and J by 1 base; unmatched bases: 6. The chain's CDR3 is CASSNRGSRTDTQYF. The CDR3 region has the DNA TGTGCCAGTAGCAACAGGGGGTCACGCACAGATACGCAGTATTTT.

The J gene is TRBJ2-5, the V gene TRBV5-1, with 11 bases fitting TRBD2. The CDR3 is 15 amino acids. Germline V gene sequence: CDR1 SGHRS, CDR2 YFSETQ. Trimming at V came to 3 bases and at J to 4 bases, leaving 5 bases not matched to a gene. Written as DNA, the CDR3 is TGCGCCAGCAGCTCTAGCGGGAGGTCGTTAGAGACCCAGTACTTC. It translates to CASSSSGRSLETQYF.

The genes are TRBV5-6 and TRBJ2-5, with D uncertain. The V end was cut by 1 base, the J end by 7 bases, with 8 bases between. Germline CDR1 SGHDT, CDR2 YYEEEE. The CDR3 spans 12 residues. CDR3 bases: TGTGCCAGCAGCTTGCCTAGTGGGACCCAGTACTTC. Translating it yields CASSLPSGTQYF.

This clone was found once. V usage is TRBV7-2 and J usage is TRBJ2-5; a weak D match, TRBD2 (6 bases). The V end lost 4 bases, the J end lost 5 bases, and 20 bases lay between the germline ends. Germline lookup yields CDR1 SGHTA and CDR2 FQGNSA. CDR3 size: 16 residues. The CDR3 nucleotides read TGTGCCAGCAGCTCAAAGGTCACTAGCCTGATGGAGACCCAGTACTTC. Translated, it gives CASSSKVTSLMETQYF.

This chain uses TRBV9 with TRBJ2-7, with 12 bases lining up with TRBD2. The CDR3 runs to 15 residues. The germline V gene encodes CDR1 SGDLS and CDR2 YYNGEE. V lost 2 bases to trimming and J lost 3 bases; unmatched junction nucleotides: 3. In DNA form, the CDR3 reads TGTGCCAGCAGCGTCGGGACTAGCGGGCTCTACGAGCAGTACTTC. The encoded protein is CASSVGTSGLYEQYF. Filled out from reference TRBV9 and TRBJ2-7, the complete variable domain reads DSGVTQTPKHLITATGQRVTLRCSPRSGDLSVYWYQQSLDQGLQFLIQYYNGEERAKGNILERFSAQQFPDLHSELNLSSLELGDSALYFCASSVGTSGLYEQYFGPGTRLTVT.

In this sample, this clone turned up a few times. This chain uses TRBV5-1 with TRBJ1-4, with 9 bases lining up with TRBD1. The V gene's germline CDR1 is SGHRS and CDR2 YFSETQ. CDR3 size: 15 residues. Trimming removed 4 bases from V and 6 bases from J; junction bases left unmatched: 7. The CDR3 DNA reads TGCGCCAGCAGCCAGCCACAGGGGGCAGATGAAAAACTGTTTTTT. Its protein is CASSQPQGADEKLFF. Filled out from reference TRBV5-1 and TRBJ1-4, the complete variable domain reads KAGVTQTPRYLIKTRGQQVTLSCSPISGHRSVSWYQQTPGQGLQFLFEYFSETQRNKGNFPGRFSGRQFSNSRSEMNVSTLELGDSALYLCASSQPQGADEKLFFGSGTQLSVL.

This chain connects TRBV2 to TRBJ2-7, with 8 bases that match TRBD1. CDR3 length: 13 residues. The germline V gene encodes CDR1 SNHLY and CDR2 FYNNEI. The trim removed 5 bases at V and 7 bases at J, leaving 7 bases unmatched. The CDR3 region is CASSYGQGREQYF. The CDR3 bases are TGTGCCAGCAGTTACGGACAGGGAAGAGAGCAGTACTTC.

The chain links TRBV3-1 (or the pseudogene TRBV3-2) to TRBJ1-5; D perhaps matches TRBD1 (6 bases). The CDR3 has 15 amino acids. Germline lookup yields CDR1 LGHDT and CDR2 YNNKEL (reference sequence). Trimming stripped 1 base from V and 6 bases from J, with 13 bases between. CDR3 DNA sequence: TGTGCCAGCAGCCAAGCGGGGGGGCAGGGTCAGCCCCAGCATTTT. Amino acid sequence: CASSQAGGQGQPQHF.

V is TRBV28 and J is TRBJ2-5, with 8 bases fitting TRBD1. Trimming cost V 2 bases and J 5 bases; bases outside gene matches: 4. The germline CDR1 and CDR2 sequences are MDHEN and SYDVKM. The CDR3 covers 14 residues. The CDR3 DNA reads as TGTGCCAGCAGTTTAGGGAGACAGGGGGAGACCCAGTACTTC. Translating gives CASSLGRQGETQYF.

The genes are TRBV19 and TRBJ2-7; perhaps TRBD2 as D (5 bases). In germline, CDR1 is LNHDA, CDR2 SQIVND (reference sequence). The CDR3 runs 13 residues. V was cut by 4 bases and J by 2 bases, with 9 bases left in between. The CDR3 bases are TGTGCCAGTAGTAGGTGGGAGACCTACGAGCAGTACTTC. Its protein is CASSRWETYEQYF.

The V and J genes are TRBV27 and TRBJ1-5, with D maybe TRBD1 (5 bases). With 6 bases removed from V and 11 bases from J, the gap between germline ends came to 17 bases. CDR3 size: 13 residues. Germline V CDR1 and CDR2: MNHEY, SMNVEV (reference sequence). As DNA, the CDR3 is TGTGCCAGCAGGCCCACCCCGGAAGGGGCCCAGCATTTT. Protein product: CASRPTPEGAQHF.

CDR3 amino acids: CASSFSGDLTDTQYF. Here the CDR3 DNA reads TGCGCCAGCAGCTTTAGCGGGGACCTCACAGATACGCAGTATTTT. V usage is TRBV5-1 and J usage is TRBJ2-3; 8 bases match TRBD2. From germline, CDR1 is SGHRS and CDR2 YFSETQ. With V trimmed by 2 bases and J by 2 bases, 4 bases remained unmatched. The CDR3 runs to 15 residues.

The rearrangement links TRBV27 to TRBJ1-4; 8 bases map to TRBD1. Per germline, CDR1 MNHEY and CDR2 SMNVEV (reference sequence). V was clipped by 7 bases and J by 7 bases; unmatched bases: 8. The CDR3 is 14 amino acids. The CDR3 reads CASNKQGGGEKLFF. DNA for the CDR3: TGTGCCAGCAATAAACAGGGGGGGGGTGAAAAACTGTTTTTT.